This T cell receptor (beta chain) emerged from a study of beta chain features in type 1 diabetes. Study-level results: When Type 1 diabetes patients were examined, their TCRB CDR3s proved moderately but significantly shorter in all four CD4+ subsets.

Concerning this clone itself: The antigen is unknown.

Trimming removed 1 base at V and 0 bases at J, with 11 bases between. The CDR3 consists of 16 residues. Germline assignment: CDR1 MGHRA and CDR2 YSYEKL. Isolated RNA was reverse transcribed in full, so expressed TCRB transcripts were sequenced. Clones were read by immunoSEQ multiplex PCR, and TCRdb kept only the in-frame ones, dropping some. The sample has 680,000 or so clones, 13% seen once. Sequences were obtained from naive CD4+ T cells from blood. The chain carries TRBV4-1 and TRBJ2-3, with D unclear. The clonotype originates from a man between 18 and 29 years old with type 1 diabetes. CDR3 DNA: TGCGCCAGCAGCCAAGGGACGGTAATTAGCACAGATACGCAGTATTTT. It encodes CASSQGTVISTDTQYF.